This is a list of T cell receptor beta chains from one sample in a study of human T cells and chemical hapten exposure. TCRdb recomputed calls from the RACE reads with MiXCR, one row per CDR3 protein. The table shows 280,000 or so distinct CDR3 sequences, with about 7.7% occurring only once. The sample was whole blood, taken in connection with sensitization to the hapten diphenylcyclopropenone (DPC). The origin of the receptors is a man between 18 and 29 years old with alopecia areata. Some clones in this sample may be carry-over from other donors' samples. CDR3s include the opening cysteine and the closing phenylalanine or tryptophan. The order of the fields is V gene, clone size, D gene, CDR3 protein. A D gene is named only where the DNA matches it firmly. Expanded clones get a size class; other rows say once, few or many, or leave the size out.

>TRBV6-5|few|-
CASSYSWLSLKNQPQHF
>TRBV21-1|many|-
CASSCGQETQYF
>TRBV25-1|many|-
CASSEYRSSYNSPLHF
>TRBV12-3/TRBV12-4|few|-
CASLFPGTDTQYF
>TRBV7-2|few|-
CASSLAGGGALSRDTQYF
>TRBV6-1|-|TRBD1
CASSALQGSSYEQYF
>TRBV6-1|-|TRBD1
CASIYGTAGEKLFF
>TRBV27|-|-
CASSLLGREGTEAFF
>TRBV10-3|-|TRBD1
CAIRGDRLNTGELFF
>TRBV7-2|-|TRBD2
CASSLSLAGGREETQYF
>TRBV4-1|-|-
CASSQETGYMNTEAFF
>TRBV4-3|few|-
CASSQGLGDYGYTF
>TRBV2|-|-
CASSPTASTAKNIQYF
>TRBV4-3|few|-
CASSQDLVGGSSTDTQYF
>TRBV19|-|-
CASSASPAADTQYF
>TRBV7-9|many|-
CASSGGGRGKSF
>TRBV20-1|few|-
CSAKEEGFMNTEAFF
>TRBV7-2|few|-
CASTGEVGQPQHF
>TRBV7-7|few|-
CASSPDLMNTEAFF
>TRBV6-5|few|-
CASSYDSTRTYEQYF
>TRBV7-3|-|-
CASSLLGVYGYTF
>TRBV9|-|TRBD1
CASSDRGSSGELFF
>TRBV28|-|-
CASSLVQTEQYF
>TRBV27|-|-
CASSFRGKETQYF
>TRBV6-5|-|-
CASSYGRPGGRRGDTQYF
>TRBV4-1|many|TRBD2
CASSQVAGVEQYF